The 28 T cell receptor beta chains given below trace back to one sample, sequenced in a study of cytomegalovirus exposure and HLA in healthy donors. The PCR contained 60 Vbeta and 13 Jbeta primers. Sequenced by immunoSEQ multiplex PCR; TCRdb stores in-frame clones only, minus some. This table has about 200,000 clones, nearly 80% appearing once. Sequences were obtained from PBMCs. The receptor set was obtained from a male donor in good health and CMV-seronegative.

This clone occurred once. The rearrangement joins TRBV18 to TRBJ2-1, with 8 positions matching TRBD2. Losses at the gene ends were 5 bases for V and 4 bases for J; bases not matched to a gene: 4. Germline assignment: CDR1 KGHSH and CDR2 LQKENI. The CDR3 spans 14 residues. The CDR3 sequence: CASSSSGGYNEQFF. CDR3 in DNA: TGTGCCAGCTCATCGAGCGGGGGATACAATGAGCAGTTCTTC.

The sample holds a few counts of this clone. The V gene is TRBV2, the J gene TRBJ2-7, with a possible D match to TRBD1 (5 bases). The germline V gene has CDR1 SNHLY and CDR2 FYNNEI. The CDR3 length is 14 residues. V shed 10 bases and J shed 0 bases, with 16 bases lying between them. CDR3 in amino acids: CATSKTESSYEQYF. As DNA, the CDR3 is TGTGCCACAAGTAAGACAGAGAGCTCCTACGAGCAGTACTTC. The whole variable domain, filled in from reference TRBV2 and TRBJ2-7, reads EPEVTQTPSHQVTQMGQEVILRCVPISNHLYFYWYRQILGQKVEFLVSFYNNEISEKSEIFDDQFSVERPDGSNFTLKIRSTKLEDSAMYFCATSKTESSYEQYFGPGTRLTVT.

V usage is TRBV5-5 and J usage is TRBJ2-5, with TRBD1 matching over 9 bases. CDR3 length: 14 residues. Trimming at V came to 5 bases and at J to 4 bases, leaving 6 bases not matched to a gene. Germline values: CDR1 SGHKS, CDR2 YYEKEE (reference sequence). Here the CDR3 DNA reads TGTGCCAGCAGGACGGACAGGGGAGGAGAGACCCAGTACTTC. Translating it yields CASRTDRGGETQYF.

V and J are TRBV9 and TRBJ1-1; no clear D gene. V lost 4 bases, J lost 4 bases, and 8 bases lay in between. The CDR3 extends over 12 amino acids. CDR1 and CDR2 (germline): SGDLS, YYNGEE. The CDR3 nucleotides read TGTGCCAGCAGCCCTCCGTTCACTGAAGCTTTCTTT. As protein: CASSPPFTEAFF.

This chain joins TRBV7-9 and TRBJ1-1; 8 nucleotides line up with TRBD1. V shed 5 bases, J shed 0 bases, and the junction held 8 bases outside the gene matches. The CDR3 consists of 16 residues. Germline values: CDR1 SEHNR, CDR2 FQNEAQ (reference sequence). Here the CDR3 reads CASSIRQGSMNTEAFF. DNA for the CDR3: TGTGCCAGCAGCATAAGACAGGGGAGTATGAACACTGAAGCTTTCTTT.

The chain uses TRBV9 and TRBJ1-2; D is perhaps TRBD1 (5 bases). V shed 0 bases and J shed 2 bases, with 11 bases lying between them. Per the germline V gene, CDR1 is SGDLS and CDR2 is YYNGEE. The CDR3 loop spans 15 amino acids. The CDR3 here is CASSVGGTFNYGYTF. DNA of the CDR3: TGTGCCAGCAGCGTAGGAGGGACTTTCAACTATGGCTACACCTTC. Variable domain in full (rest from reference TRBV9 and TRBJ1-2): DSGVTQTPKHLITATGQRVTLRCSPRSGDLSVYWYQQSLDQGLQFLIQYYNGEERAKGNILERFSAQQFPDLHSELNLSSLELGDSALYFCASSVGGTFNYGYTFGSGTRLTVV.

A few counts support this clone. This chain connects TRBV4-2 to TRBJ2-5; 8 bases line up with TRBD1. The CDR3 consists of 17 residues. Unmatched junction bases numbered 11, after V lost 3 bases and J lost 2 bases. The germline gives CDR1 LGHNA, CDR2 YNFKEQ. The CDR3 DNA sequence: TGTGCCAGCAGCCACGTAGGGGATAACAGGGGGCAAGAGACCCAGTACTTC. It codes for CASSHVGDNRGQETQYF.

This chain connects TRBV21-1 to TRBJ1-1; the D call TRBD1 from the table was never checked on the DNA. TRBV21-1 is tagged as a pseudogene. CDR3 length equals 16 residues. The CDR3 coding sequence is TGTGCCAGCAGCCCAGGACAGGGGGACGTGAACACTGAAGCTTTCTTT. This translates into CASSPGQGDVNTEAFF.

The rearrangement uses TRBV2 and TRBJ2-1; TRBD1 matches at 7 bases. V lost 1 base and J lost 4; bases outside the gene matches: 10. This CDR3 has 17 residues. Germline V CDR1 and CDR2: SNHLY, FYNNEI. This chain's CDR3 is CASSEGVGTVKYNEQFF. CDR3 in DNA: TGTGCCAGCAGTGAAGGCGTCGGGACAGTGAAATACAATGAGCAGTTCTTC.

The chain has TRBV7-9 and TRBJ1-4, with 8 bases lining up with TRBD1. J gave up 6 bases and V 6 bases, and 9 bases lay outside the gene matches. This CDR3 comprises 15 residues. Germline V lookup: CDR1 SEHNR, CDR2 FQNEAQ (reference sequence). The CDR3 here is CASRTVTGVDEKLFF. In DNA form, the CDR3 reads TGTGCCAGCAGGACGGTGACAGGGGTCGATGAAAAACTGTTTTTT.

The rearrangement joins TRBV25-1 to TRBJ1-1; 7 bases line up with TRBD1. CDR1 and CDR2 (germline): MGHDK, SYGVNS. The junction had 4 bases not matched to a gene; V was cut back by 5 bases and J by 4 bases. The CDR3 totals 13 residues. The chain's CDR3 is CASSFNRGTEAFF. The CDR3 region has the DNA TGTGCCAGCAGTTTTAACAGGGGCACTGAAGCTTTCTTT.

The chain employs TRBV19 and TRBJ1-1; tentatively, D is TRBD1 (6 bases). The V and J ends lost 6 bases and 3 bases respectively, with 20 bases between them. Germline V gene data show CDR1 as LNHDA and CDR2 as SQIVND (reference sequence). This CDR3 contains 16 residues. For the CDR3, the DNA is TGTGCCAGTAGCCGAAGGGGGGGCGCGGGGTACACTGAAGCTTTCTTT. Its translation is CASSRRGGAGYTEAFF.

In this sample, this clone turned up a few times. The rearrangement uses TRBV28 and TRBJ1-2, with 8 bases identical to TRBD1. The germline CDR1 and CDR2 sequences are MDHEN and SYDVKM. Trimming cost V 5 bases and J 8 bases; bases outside gene matches: 13. This CDR3 is 15 amino acids long. The CDR3 region is CASSRSRSGTGGYTF. The CDR3 DNA follows: TGTGCCAGCAGTCGATCCCGGTCGGGGACAGGAGGCTACACCTTC.

This clone has more than one count but fewer than ten. This chain links TRBV5-4 with TRBJ2-5; 8 bases are a match to TRBD2. The junction had 2 bases not matched to a gene; V was cut back by 4 bases and J by 0 bases. The CDR3 contains 14 residues. Looked up from germline, CDR1 is SGHNT and CDR2 is YYREEE (reference sequence). CDR3 coding DNA: TGTGCCAGCAGCACGGGGGGGAACCAAGAGACCCAGTACTTC. Its translation is CASSTGGNQETQYF.

In its sample, this clone was seen a few times. V is TRBV21-1 and J is TRBJ2-3; the D call in the table, TRBD1, was not verified against the DNA. TRBV21-1 is described as a pseudogene. CDR3 length: 15 amino acids. DNA for the CDR3: TGTGCCAGCAGCAAAGCACAGGGGAGCACAGATACGCAGTATTTT. Translation gives CASSKAQGSTDTQYF.

The chain couples TRBV20-1 to TRBJ1-4; unclear D gene. Germline V CDR1 and CDR2: DFQATT, SNEGSKA (reference sequence). The germline V and J ends were trimmed by 1 base and 11 bases, with 5 bases remaining between them. This CDR3 spans 10 amino acids. CDR3 sequence: CSARGGKLFF. CDR3 DNA sequence: TGCAGTGCTAGAGGAGGGAAACTGTTTTTT.

The gene calls are TRBV6-4 and TRBJ2-1, with D unresolved. The CDR3 runs to 13 residues. V was cut by 4 bases and J by 4 bases, with 8 bases left in between. CDR1 MRHNA and CDR2 SNTAGT come from the germline V gene. CDR3 region: CASSATEYNEQFF. Here the CDR3 DNA reads TGTGCCAGCAGTGCGACGGAGTACAATGAGCAGTTCTTC.

This chain connects TRBV5-1 to TRBJ1-1; TRBD1 might be the D (6 bases). This CDR3 comprises 16 residues. Trimming removed 0 bases at V and 6 bases at J, with 18 bases between. Germline V CDR1 and CDR2: SGHRS, YFSETQ. CDR3 sequence reads: CASSLGLQGRIPEAFF. CDR3 bases: TGCGCCAGCAGCTTGGGTCTACAGGGTCGGATTCCTGAAGCTTTCTTT.

V gene TRBV7-2 combines with J gene TRBJ1-5, with 8 nucleotides matching TRBD1. Germline loops: CDR1 SGHTA, CDR2 FQGNSA. CDR3 size: 15 residues. Trimming took 5 bases from V and 4 from J; bases not matched to a gene: 7. The CDR3 nucleotides read TGTGCCAGCAGCATCAGGGGGCAGGTAAATCAGCCCCAGCATTTT. This encodes CASSIRGQVNQPQHF. Combining the CDR3 with reference TRBV7-2 and TRBJ1-5 gives the whole variable domain GAGVSQSPSNKVTEKGKDVELRCDPISGHTALYWYRQSLGQGLEFLIYFQGNSAPDKSGLPSDRFSAERTGGSVSTLTIQRTQQEDSAVYLCASSIRGQVNQPQHFGDGTRLSIL.

This chain connects TRBV2 to TRBJ1-5; D gene uncertain. Germline V lookup: CDR1 SNHLY, CDR2 FYNNEI. CDR3 size: 13 residues. Trimming took off 6 bases at V and 2 bases at J, with 8 bases between the two ends. DNA of the CDR3: TGTGCCAGCAGGGGAGGCGGCAATCAGCCCCAGCATTTT. As protein: CASRGGGNQPQHF.

This chain links TRBV19 with TRBJ2-3; 10 bases are a match to TRBD1. Per germline, CDR1 LNHDA and CDR2 SQIVND (reference sequence). The CDR3 loop spans 14 amino acids. J lost 5 bases, V lost 7 bases, and 6 bases had no gene match. CDR3 region: CASTDRGHGDTQYF. The CDR3 bases are TGTGCCAGTACTGACAGGGGGCATGGAGATACGCAGTATTTT.

This rearrangement joins TRBV7-9 to TRBJ2-7; 13 positions agree with TRBD2. Germline CDR1 reads SEHNR; CDR2 reads FQNEAQ (reference sequence). Trimming at V came to 6 bases and at J to 2 bases, leaving 4 bases not matched to a gene. The CDR3 spans 15 residues. The CDR3 protein is CASSLLAGGTYEQYF. In nucleotides, the CDR3 is TGTGCCAGCAGTTTACTAGCGGGAGGGACCTACGAGCAGTACTTC.

This chain links TRBV6-5 with TRBJ1-3; TRBD1 might be the D (5 bases). CDR3 size: 15 residues. Trimming took off 6 bases at V and 7 bases at J, with 19 bases between the two ends. Germline CDR1 is MNHEY and CDR2 is SVGAGI. The CDR3 DNA reads TGTGCCAGCAGGAGTAAGCTCACAGGTTTTAACACCATATATTTT. It is translated as CASRSKLTGFNTIYF.

The chain uses TRBV19 and TRBJ2-7, with no clear D. Germline V CDR1 and CDR2: LNHDA, SQIVND (reference sequence). Trimming left V 5 bases short and J 4 bases short, with 12 bases between. The CDR3 is made up of 13 amino acids. The CDR3 sequence: CASSLPPFYEQYF. The CDR3 nucleotides read TGTGCCAGTAGTCTCCCCCCTTTTTACGAGCAGTACTTC. The whole variable domain, remainder taken from reference TRBV19 and TRBJ2-7, is DGGITQSPKYLFRKEGQNVTLSCEQNLNHDAMYWYRQDPGQGLRLIYYSQIVNDFQKGDIAEGYSVSREKKESFPLTVTSAQKNPTAFYLCASSLPPFYEQYFGPGTRLTVT.

This chain links TRBV28 with TRBJ1-2, with 7 bases that match TRBD1. CDR3 length: 14 amino acids. Germline loops: CDR1 MDHEN, CDR2 SYDVKM. The V segment lost 6 bases and the J segment 12 bases; nucleotides outside the gene matches: 16. CDR3 in DNA: TGTGCCAGCAGGCCGACAGGGTTGAAGGCCGGCCACACCTTC. It specifies CASRPTGLKAGHTF.

The chain couples TRBV9 to TRBJ1-4; D call uncertain. This CDR3 has 15 amino acids. The V gene's germline CDR1 is SGDLS and CDR2 YYNGEE. V lost 0 bases, J lost 8 bases, and 14 bases lay in between. This CDR3 reads CASSVVGVGGEKLFF. The CDR3 nucleotides are TGTGCCAGCAGCGTAGTTGGGGTGGGAGGCGAAAAACTGTTTTTT. The entire variable domain, with the rest obtained from reference TRBV9 and TRBJ1-4, is as follows: DSGVTQTPKHLITATGQRVTLRCSPRSGDLSVYWYQQSLDQGLQFLIQYYNGEERAKGNILERFSAQQFPDLHSELNLSSLELGDSALYFCASSVVGVGGEKLFFGSGTQLSVL.

The sample holds a few counts of this clone. The rearrangement links TRBV7-9 to TRBJ1-5; possibly TRBD1 for D (6 bases). This CDR3 is 14 amino acids long. Trimming removed 4 bases at V and 4 bases at J, with 11 bases between. Germline V gene lookup returns CDR1 SEHNR and CDR2 FQNEAQ (reference sequence). CDR3 in DNA: TGTGCCAGCAGCTCAAGACAGGCAAATCAGCCCCAGCATTTT. It is translated as CASSSRQANQPQHF.

This chain uses TRBV11-3 with TRBJ1-1; D gene uncertain. Trimming cost V 2 bases and J 7 bases, with 5 bases left between them. This CDR3 contains 11 residues. Germline V lookup: CDR1 SGHNT, CDR2 YENEEA. CDR3 region: CASSLPSEAFF. The CDR3 DNA reads TGTGCCAGCAGCTTACCCAGTGAAGCTTTCTTT.